The 6 T cell receptor beta chains in this list originate from one sample, sequenced in a study of blood T cell repertoires in COVID-19 (dated by TCRdb to the early 2020s). The library was prepared using the immunoSEQ multiplex PCR assay. TCRdb holds this immuneACCESS table with in-frame rearrangements only. Some clones are missing; in checked studies, unresolved V genes explain under half, and the rest has no known cause. The sample table holds roughly 100,000 clones, of which roughly 84% were seen once. In total, the top ten clones hold just under 2% of the sample. Sequences were obtained from peripheral blood. The receptors derive from a man in his sixties or seventies with active or convalescent COVID-19.

As for this clone: Other nucleotide sequences in the sample specify the same CDR3. The chain carries TRBV27 and TRBJ1-2; no reliable D call. Germline V gene lookup returns CDR1 MNHEY and CDR2 SMNVEV (reference sequence). The CDR3 has 14 residues. V was pared by 0 bases and J by 8 bases, with 13 bases between. The CDR3 sequence is CASSLSGREGGYTF. The CDR3 bases are TGTGCCAGCAGTTTATCCGGGAGGGAAGGGGGCTACACCTTC.

The CDR3 DNA reads as TGTGCCAGCAGGTTGGGAGCCAGGGGAATGAACACTGAAGCTTTCTTT. Translated: CASRLGARGMNTEAFF. The chain couples TRBV2 to TRBJ1-1; D is perhaps TRBD1 (6 bases). There are 16 residues in the CDR3. V was pared by 6 bases and J by 0 bases, with 17 bases between. The germline gives CDR1 SNHLY, CDR2 FYNNEI.

V gene TRBV2 combines with J gene TRBJ2-1; the match to TRBD2 covers 12 bases. This CDR3 comprises 15 residues. The germline V gene has CDR1 SNHLY and CDR2 FYNNEI. V shed 2 bases, J shed 7 bases, and the junction held 3 bases outside the gene matches. In nucleotides, the CDR3 is TGTGCCAGCAGTGAACTACTAGCGGGAGGTAATGAGCAGTTCTTC. Protein sequence: CASSELLAGGNEQFF.

The V call is TRBV7-3, the J call TRBJ2-4; 9 positions agree with TRBD1. CDR3 size: 17 residues. Germline V gene lookup returns CDR1 SGHTA and CDR2 FQGTGA. V lost 3 bases and J lost 0; bases outside the gene matches: 6. The CDR3: CASSFPGQGLAKNIQYF. The CDR3 bases are TGTGCCAGCAGCTTCCCTGGACAGGGGCTAGCCAAAAACATTCAGTACTTC.

Concerning this clone: The sample contains more than one DNA sequence encoding this CDR3. The chain couples TRBV7-9 to TRBJ2-7; 9 nucleotides align to TRBD1. CDR3 length: 14 amino acids. CDR1 and CDR2 from the germline V gene are SEHNR and FQNEAQ (reference sequence). With 5 bases clipped from V and 1 base from J, the junction kept 3 bases outside the gene matches. The CDR3 loop reads CASSPGTGSYEQYF. The CDR3, as DNA: TGTGCCAGCAGCCCCGGGACAGGGTCCTACGAGCAGTACTTC.

The V gene is TRBV12-3 or TRBV12-4, the J gene TRBJ2-6; D ambiguous. CDR3 length: 13 residues. V lost 6 bases, J lost 0 bases, and 3 bases lay in between. The CDR3 region is CASRLSGANVLTF. The CDR3 DNA follows: TGTGCCAGCAGACTCTCTGGGGCCAACGTCCTGACTTTC.